The rows below give T cell receptor beta chains drawn from one sample of a study of OX40 agonist ivuxolimab in advanced cancers. Clones were sequenced by immunoSEQ multiplex PCR, and TCRdb holds only the in-frame ones, with some missing. The sample consists of 80,000 to 100,000 clones, less than 95% of them appearing once. The specimen was CD4+ or CD8+ T cells sorted from blood, collected in a trial of the OX40 agonist ivuxolimab. The receptors originated from an adult with an advanced solid tumor such as melanoma, head and neck, liver or kidney cancer. The conserved cysteine and the conserved F or W are not part of the CDR3 here. Only part of the rows carry a size: once, few, many, or a class if the clone is expanded.

v_gene: TRBV19
len: 14
j_gene: TRBJ2-6
abundance: -
CDR3aa: ASLSRVSSGANVLT

v_gene: TRBV30
len: 12
j_gene: TRBJ1-1
abundance: -
CDR3aa: AWSEAPWNTEAF

v_gene: TRBV10-1
len: 8
j_gene: TRBJ2-7
abundance: -
CDR3aa: APPGAACY

v_gene: TRBV5-4
len: 14
j_gene: TRBJ2-3
abundance: -
CDR3aa: ASSSGTQRTTDTQY

v_gene: TRBV27
len: 13
j_gene: TRBJ2-2
abundance: -
CDR3aa: ASSSFISSDGELF

v_gene: TRBV5-1
len: 13
j_gene: TRBJ2-7
abundance: -
CDR3aa: ASSSRDRAPYEQY

v_gene: TRBV5-8
len: 10
j_gene: TRBJ1-5
abundance: few
CDR3aa: ASSFLHQPQH

v_gene: TRBV7-8
len: 11
j_gene: TRBJ1-2
abundance: -
CDR3aa: AASPTGTYGYT

v_gene: TRBV6-5
len: 13
j_gene: TRBJ1-2
abundance: -
CDR3aa: ASRLPGQGAGGYT

v_gene: TRBV5-1
len: 14
j_gene: TRBJ1-3
abundance: -
CDR3aa: ASSYTGDSSGNTIY

v_gene: TRBV5-6
len: 14
j_gene: TRBJ1-5
abundance: -
CDR3aa: ASSLDRGVSNQPQH

v_gene: TRBV4-3
len: 14
j_gene: TRBJ2-1
abundance: once
CDR3aa: ASSQDWGGAHNEQF

v_gene: TRBV7-9
len: 12
j_gene: TRBJ1-2
abundance: -
CDR3aa: ASSLGGLISGYT

v_gene: TRBV28
len: 11
j_gene: TRBJ1-5
abundance: -
CDR3aa: ASGGSSNQPQH

v_gene: TRBV4-3
len: 12
j_gene: TRBJ1-2
abundance: -
CDR3aa: ASSQDRRSRDYT

v_gene: TRBV5-1
len: 9
j_gene: TRBJ2-7
abundance: -
CDR3aa: ASSLARTGY

v_gene: TRBV14
len: 16
j_gene: TRBJ2-1
abundance: -
CDR3aa: ASSPGLAGDFSYNEQF

v_gene: TRBV11-3
len: 13
j_gene: TRBJ2-6
abundance: -
CDR3aa: ASSLLDSGANVLT

v_gene: TRBV29-1
len: 10
j_gene: TRBJ2-3
abundance: few
CDR3aa: SVGGGTDTQY

v_gene: TRBV6-5
len: 10
j_gene: TRBJ2-1
abundance: -
CDR3aa: ASSRPGNEQF

v_gene: TRBV4-2
len: 14
j_gene: TRBJ2-1
abundance: -
CDR3aa: ASSLLIGGIDNEQF

v_gene: TRBV5-6
len: 15
j_gene: TRBJ2-6
abundance: -
CDR3aa: ASSKPQGAYGANVLT

v_gene: TRBV5-1
len: 13
j_gene: TRBJ1-2
abundance: -
CDR3aa: ASSFRDRETKGYT

v_gene: TRBV6-6
len: 9
j_gene: TRBJ2-7
abundance: -
CDR3aa: VSGDSYEQY

v_gene: TRBV29-1
len: 12
j_gene: TRBJ2-1
abundance: once
CDR3aa: SAGLASGHNEQF

v_gene: TRBV6-5
len: 13
j_gene: TRBJ2-3
abundance: -
CDR3aa: ASSYFAGVADTQY

v_gene: TRBV4-2
len: 13
j_gene: TRBJ2-1
abundance: -
CDR3aa: ASSQAGLAGAEQF

v_gene: TRBV7-6
len: 13
j_gene: TRBJ2-3
abundance: -
CDR3aa: ASSLEAVRRDTQY

v_gene: TRBV28
len: 13
j_gene: TRBJ2-5
abundance: -
CDR3aa: ASRLAGGPRETQY

v_gene: TRBV30
len: 14
j_gene: TRBJ2-2
abundance: once
CDR3aa: AWSVLRGRDTGELF

v_gene: TRBV10-3
len: 13
j_gene: TRBJ1-2
abundance: -
CDR3aa: AISESRQGTDGYT

v_gene: TRBV9
len: 15
j_gene: TRBJ2-5
abundance: -
CDR3aa: ASSVAVREGGQETQY

v_gene: TRBV7-6
len: 10
j_gene: TRBJ1-1
abundance: -
CDR3aa: ASSLPGRTAF

v_gene: TRBV2
len: 14
j_gene: TRBJ2-6
abundance: -
CDR3aa: ASSRGAPSGANVLT

v_gene: TRBV9
len: 14
j_gene: TRBJ2-3
abundance: -
CDR3aa: ASSGPAGVILDTQY

v_gene: TRBV11-3
len: 14
j_gene: TRBJ2-5
abundance: -
CDR3aa: ASSFLAGANKETQY

v_gene: TRBV4-2
len: 14
j_gene: TRBJ2-1
abundance: -
CDR3aa: ASSAFTSGPDDEQF

v_gene: TRBV9
len: 11
j_gene: TRBJ1-1
abundance: -
CDR3aa: ASSPQLNTEAF

v_gene: TRBV19
len: 16
j_gene: TRBJ2-2
abundance: once
CDR3aa: ASSKLVGGTSGTGELF

v_gene: TRBV7-9
len: 15
j_gene: TRBJ2-1
abundance: -
CDR3aa: ASSLMGGTGVYNEQF

v_gene: TRBV15
len: 11
j_gene: TRBJ2-2
abundance: -
CDR3aa: ATSVGAVGELF

v_gene: TRBV7-2
len: 14
j_gene: TRBJ1-1
abundance: -
CDR3aa: ASSGRQGPMNTEAF

v_gene: TRBV5-1
len: 11
j_gene: TRBJ2-7
abundance: -
CDR3aa: ASSLVGPYEQY

v_gene: TRBV5-6
len: 11
j_gene: TRBJ1-2
abundance: -
CDR3aa: ASSLKGDHGYT

v_gene: TRBV5-1
len: 13
j_gene: TRBJ2-1
abundance: -
CDR3aa: ASSLGRASYNEQF

v_gene: TRBV5-1
len: 13
j_gene: TRBJ2-1
abundance: once
CDR3aa: ASSLRPRTYNEQF

v_gene: TRBV5-8
len: 17
j_gene: TRBJ2-1
abundance: -
CDR3aa: ASSLVHFPSLDPYNEQF

v_gene: TRBV6-4
len: 12
j_gene: TRBJ2-7
abundance: -
CDR3aa: ASSTRQGSYEQY

v_gene: TRBV6-6
len: 11
j_gene: TRBJ1-5
abundance: -
CDR3aa: ASRIGVNQPQH

v_gene: TRBV19
len: 13
j_gene: TRBJ1-2
abundance: -
CDR3aa: ASRRGQGEFYGYT

v_gene: TRBV4-2
len: 14
j_gene: TRBJ2-6
abundance: -
CDR3aa: ASSLDPHSGANVLT

v_gene: TRBV11-2
len: 14
j_gene: TRBJ2-7
abundance: -
CDR3aa: ASSPRTRAGVNEQY

v_gene: TRBV27
len: 13
j_gene: TRBJ2-1
abundance: -
CDR3aa: ASSPLGISYNEQF

v_gene: TRBV30
len: 13
j_gene: TRBJ1-4
abundance: -
CDR3aa: AWSLFRRADEKLF

v_gene: TRBV4-3
len: 14
j_gene: TRBJ2-2
abundance: -
CDR3aa: ASSQLGTGRAGELF

v_gene: TRBV9
len: 15
j_gene: TRBJ1-1
abundance: -
CDR3aa: ASSVVGQGALSTEAF

v_gene: TRBV28
len: 13
j_gene: TRBJ1-6
abundance: -
CDR3aa: ASKGGGDGNSPLH